Following are 6 T cell receptor beta chains from one sample sequenced in a study of beta chain features in type 1 diabetes. The entirety of the isolated RNA underwent reverse transcription, so expressed TCRB transcripts were sequenced. Assay used: immunoSEQ multiplex PCR; TCRdb lists only in-frame clones, some missing. This table holds roughly 150,000 clones, approximately 10% found once. The specimen was central memory CD4+ T cells from blood. The receptors originated from a man aged 18 to 29 in good health.

The V gene is TRBV29-1, the J gene TRBJ2-2; TRBD1 matches at 7 bases. The CDR3 has 14 amino acids. CDR1 and CDR2 (germline): SQVTM, ANQGSEA. After removal of 7 bases from V and 1 base from J, the junction contained 6 bases not matched to a gene. The CDR3 region is CSALRDRNTGELFF. Written as DNA, the CDR3 is TGCAGCGCTCTCCGGGACAGGAACACCGGGGAGCTGTTTTTT.

This chain connects TRBV5-1 to TRBJ2-7; 10 nucleotides agree with TRBD2. Germline CDR1 is SGHRS and CDR2 is YFSETQ. The CDR3 covers 16 residues. The junction had 7 bases not matched to a gene; V was cut back by 4 bases and J by 0 bases. The CDR3 protein is CASSRGLAAGSYEQYF. The CDR3 nucleotides read TGCGCCAGCAGCCGCGGACTAGCGGCGGGCTCCTACGAGCAGTACTTC.

The chain recombines TRBV13 with TRBJ2-2; 10 bases agree with TRBD2. With V trimmed by 2 bases and J by 4 bases, 4 bases remained unmatched. This CDR3 region has 16 residues. Germline values: CDR1 PRHDT, CDR2 FYEKMQ (reference sequence). CDR3 sequence: CASSLLLAGSTGELFF. In DNA, the CDR3 is TGTGCCAGCAGCTTATTACTAGCGGGGAGCACCGGGGAGCTGTTTTTT.

The chain is built from TRBV5-4 and TRBJ1-2; 7 nucleotides match TRBD1. CDR1 is SGHNT, CDR2 YYREEE, per germline (reference sequence). With V trimmed by 0 bases and J by 6 bases, 8 bases remained unmatched. There are 15 residues in the CDR3. Written as DNA, the CDR3 is TGTGCCAGCAGCTTGGACCGGGTCACAGGGGATGGCTACACCTTC. The encoded protein is CASSLDRVTGDGYTF.

This chain uses TRBV18 with TRBJ1-5; D unresolved. V was pared by 6 bases and J by 2 bases, with 11 bases between. Germline CDR1 and CDR2: KGHSH and LQKENI. The CDR3 length is 14 residues. CDR3: CASSRDFGNQPQHF. The CDR3 DNA reads TGTGCCAGCTCGCGGGATTTCGGCAATCAGCCCCAGCATTTT. Full variable domain (remainder filled in from reference TRBV18 and TRBJ1-5): NAGVMQNPRHLVRRRGQEARLRCSPMKGHSHVYWYRQLPEEGLKFMVYLQKENIIDESGMPKERFSAEFPKEGPSILRIQQVVRGDSAAYFCASSRDFGNQPQHFGDGTRLSIL.

This chain connects TRBV7-8 to TRBJ1-4; D is unresolved. From germline, CDR1 is SGHVS and CDR2 FQNEAQ. The CDR3 runs 15 residues. The germline V and J ends were trimmed by 3 bases and 0 bases, with 8 bases remaining between them. The CDR3 nucleotides read TGTGCCAGCAGCTTTTACAGTGCAACTAATGAAAAACTGTTTTTT. It codes for CASSFYSATNEKLFF. The full variable domain, in which reference TRBV7-8 and TRBJ1-4 provide the parts outside the CDR3, is GAGVSQSPRYKVAKRGQDVALRCDPISGHVSLFWYQQALGQGPEFLTYFQNEAQLDKSGLPSDRFFAERPEGSVSTLKIQRTQQEDSAVYLCASSFYSATNEKLFFGSGTQLSVL.